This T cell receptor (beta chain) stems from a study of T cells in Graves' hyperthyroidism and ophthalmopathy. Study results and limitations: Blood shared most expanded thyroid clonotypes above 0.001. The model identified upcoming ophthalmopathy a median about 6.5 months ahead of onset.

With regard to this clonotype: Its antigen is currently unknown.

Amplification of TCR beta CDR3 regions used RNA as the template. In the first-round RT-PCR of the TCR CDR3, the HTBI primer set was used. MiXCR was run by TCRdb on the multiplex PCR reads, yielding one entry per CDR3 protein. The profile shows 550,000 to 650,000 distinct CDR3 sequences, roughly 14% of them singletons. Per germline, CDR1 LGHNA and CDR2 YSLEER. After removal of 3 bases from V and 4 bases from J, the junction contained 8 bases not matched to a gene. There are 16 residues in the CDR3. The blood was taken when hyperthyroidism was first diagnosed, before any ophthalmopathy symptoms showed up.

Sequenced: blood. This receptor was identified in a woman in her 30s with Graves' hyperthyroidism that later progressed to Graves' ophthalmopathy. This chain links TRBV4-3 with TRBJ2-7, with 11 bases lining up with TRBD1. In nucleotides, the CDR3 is TGCGCCAGCAGCCAGGACTTGGACAGGGGGCATTACGAGCAGTACTTC. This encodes CASSQDLDRGHYEQYF.